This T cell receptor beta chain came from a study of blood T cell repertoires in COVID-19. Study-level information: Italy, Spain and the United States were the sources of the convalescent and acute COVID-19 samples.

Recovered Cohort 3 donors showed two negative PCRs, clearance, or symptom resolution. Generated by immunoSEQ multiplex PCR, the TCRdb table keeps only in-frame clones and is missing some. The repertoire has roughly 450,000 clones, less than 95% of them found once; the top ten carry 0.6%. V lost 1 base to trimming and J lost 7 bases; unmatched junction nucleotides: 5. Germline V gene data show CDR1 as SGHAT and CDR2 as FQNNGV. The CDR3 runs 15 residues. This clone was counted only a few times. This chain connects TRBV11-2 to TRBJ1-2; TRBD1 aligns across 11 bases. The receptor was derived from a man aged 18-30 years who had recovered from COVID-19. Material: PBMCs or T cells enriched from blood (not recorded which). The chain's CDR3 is CASSLGTGGHGGYTF. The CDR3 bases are TGTGCCAGCAGCTTAGGGACAGGGGGCCATGGTGGCTACACCTTC.